These T cell receptor beta chains were read from a single sample in a study of blood T cells in healthy people across ages. TCRdb analysed the 5' RACE reads with MiXCR anew, one entry per CDR3 protein. The sample lists 750,000 or so distinct CDR3 sequences, 25% occurring once. The sample also formed part of further work on T cells of mothers and their children.

Sample: blood. The origin of the receptors is a boy younger than 18 in good health. Each CDR3 is given with its conserved first and last residue. Each record gives: V gene, CDR3 protein.

V: TRBV6-5
CDR3: CASSYVGRGASTDTQYF

V: TRBV7-9
CDR3: CASSSLAGGRTGELFF

V: TRBV19
CDR3: CASSMNQGTEAFF

V: TRBV6-1
CDR3: CACQGMSGYTF

V: TRBV20-1
CDR3: CSARSTWGGRNEQFF

V: TRBV29-1
CDR3: CSGGQSGPEAFF

V: TRBV27
CDR3: CASSSSGFYGYTF

V: TRBV5-1
CDR3: CASSQRQGGADTQYF

V: TRBV2
CDR3: CASSPGGQGTPRF

V: TRBV10-2
CDR3: CASSVVKVELNTEAFF

V: TRBV4-3
CDR3: CASSQVPDMNTEAFF